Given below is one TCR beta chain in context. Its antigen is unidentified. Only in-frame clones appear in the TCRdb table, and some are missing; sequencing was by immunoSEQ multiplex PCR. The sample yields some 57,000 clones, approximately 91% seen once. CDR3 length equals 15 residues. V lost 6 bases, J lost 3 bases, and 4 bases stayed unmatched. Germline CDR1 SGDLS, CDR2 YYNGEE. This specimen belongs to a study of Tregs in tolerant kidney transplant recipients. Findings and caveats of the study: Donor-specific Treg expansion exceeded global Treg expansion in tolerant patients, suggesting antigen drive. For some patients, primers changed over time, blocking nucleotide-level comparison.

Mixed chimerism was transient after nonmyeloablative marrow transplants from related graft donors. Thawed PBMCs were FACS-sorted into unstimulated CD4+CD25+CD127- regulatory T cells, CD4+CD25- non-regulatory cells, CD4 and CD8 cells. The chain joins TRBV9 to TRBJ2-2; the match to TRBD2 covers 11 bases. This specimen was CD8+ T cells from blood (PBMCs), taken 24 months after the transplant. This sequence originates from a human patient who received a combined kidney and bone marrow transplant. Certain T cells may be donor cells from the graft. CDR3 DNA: TGTGCCAGCATGCCGGGACTAGCGGACACCGGGGAGCTGTTTTTT. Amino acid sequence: CASMPGLADTGELFF.